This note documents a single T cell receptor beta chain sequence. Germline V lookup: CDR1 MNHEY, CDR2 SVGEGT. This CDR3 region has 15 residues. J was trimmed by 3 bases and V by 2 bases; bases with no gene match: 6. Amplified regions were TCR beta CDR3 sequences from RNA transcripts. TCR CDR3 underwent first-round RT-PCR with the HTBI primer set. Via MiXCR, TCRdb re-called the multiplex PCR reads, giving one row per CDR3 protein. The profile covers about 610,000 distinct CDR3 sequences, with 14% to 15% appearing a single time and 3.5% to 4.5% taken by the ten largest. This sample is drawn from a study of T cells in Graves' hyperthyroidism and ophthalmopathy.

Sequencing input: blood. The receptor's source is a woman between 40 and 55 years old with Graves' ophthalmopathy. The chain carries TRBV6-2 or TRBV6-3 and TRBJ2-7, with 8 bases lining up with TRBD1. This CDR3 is CASSYAGQAYYEQYF. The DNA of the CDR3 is TGTGCCAGCAGTTACGCGGGACAGGCCTACTACGAGCAGTACTTC.